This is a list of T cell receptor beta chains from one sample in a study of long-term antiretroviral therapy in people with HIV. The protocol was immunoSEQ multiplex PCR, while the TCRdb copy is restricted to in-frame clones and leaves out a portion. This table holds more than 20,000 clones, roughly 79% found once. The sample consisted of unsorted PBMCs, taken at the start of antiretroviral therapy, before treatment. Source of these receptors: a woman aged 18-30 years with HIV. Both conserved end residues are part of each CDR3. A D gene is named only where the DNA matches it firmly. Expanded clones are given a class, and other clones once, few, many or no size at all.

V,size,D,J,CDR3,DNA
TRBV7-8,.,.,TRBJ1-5,CASSLAGEGDQPQHF,TGTGCCAGCAGCTTAGCAGGGGAGGGGGATCAGCCCCAGCATTTT
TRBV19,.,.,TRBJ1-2,CASSIFLADINYGYTF,TGTGCCAGTAGTATATTCCTGGCAGATATTAACTATGGCTACACCTTC
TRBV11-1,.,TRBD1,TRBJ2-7,CASSLRAGGAYEQYF,TGTGCCAGCAGCTTACGGGCAGGGGGCGCGTACGAGCAGTACTTC
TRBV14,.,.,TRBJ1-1,CASSQTTTSEAFF,TGTGCCAGCAGCCAAACCACGACCTCTGAAGCTTTCTTT
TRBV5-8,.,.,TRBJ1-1,CASSFRTPKTVGFEAFF,TGTGCCAGCAGCTTCAGGACTCCTAAAACGGTGGGATTTGAAGCTTTCTTT
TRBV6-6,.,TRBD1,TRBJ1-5,CASREGTDDRNQPQHF,TGTGCCAGCAGAGAGGGGACAGACGATCGCAATCAGCCCCAGCATTTT
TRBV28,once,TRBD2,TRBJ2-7,CASSPGLAGIYEQYF,TGTGCCAGCAGTCCAGGACTAGCGGGAATTTACGAGCAGTACTTC
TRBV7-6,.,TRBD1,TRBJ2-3,CASSSTGTASTDTQYF,TGTGCCAGCAGTTCCACAGGGACAGCTAGCACAGATACGCAGTATTTT